The entry below gives a single T cell receptor beta chain sequence along with its context. This record comes from a study of shared clonotypes between healthy human individuals. Roughly 90 million PBMCs served as the genomic DNA source for unsorted samples. V was shortened by 7 bases and J by 4 bases, with 20 bases between the two germline ends. The CDR3 runs to 15 residues. From germline, CDR1 is SQVTM and CDR2 ANQGSEA. Template amounts of roughly 280 ng DNA, 25,000 to 35,000 T cell genomes, were employed in unsorted PBMC replicate PCRs. The repertoire was sequenced with immunoSEQ multiplex PCR; TCRdb's copy has only in-frame clones and lacks some. In the table there are roughly 510,000 clones, approximately 79% of which are singletons.

The receptor comes from a woman aged 40 to 49 in good health. Some clones in this sample may be carry-over from other donors' samples. Input material: PBMCs. This chain connects TRBV29-1 to TRBJ2-1, with a tentative D call TRBD1 (6 bases). CDR3 loop: CSAKTGRHEYNEQFF. The CDR3 nucleotides are TGCAGCGCCAAGACAGGCCGACATGAATACAATGAGCAGTTCTTC.